Sequencing of this TCR beta chain was carried out in a study of CD8 T cells in Susac syndrome. Trimming left V 0 bases short and J 4 bases short, with 19 bases between. The V gene's germline CDR1 is SGDLS and CDR2 YYNGEE. This CDR3 region has 17 residues. Sequencing targeted TCR beta in blood CD8+ and CD4+ T cells. RNA in amounts of roughly 0.5 to 1 ug was reverse transcribed with random hexamers. Each CDR3 protein is one row after TCRdb ran MiXCR on the immunoSEQ multiplex PCR reads. Of under 200,000 distinct CDR3 sequences in the sample, 94% are singletons; the top ten hold roughly 0.11%. This sequence was found in a human donor with Susac syndrome. The chain recombines TRBV9 with TRBJ2-5; D possibly corresponds to TRBD2 (7 bases). The sample taken for sequencing was CD4+ T cells from PBMCs. The DNA of the CDR3 is TGTGCCAGCAGCGTAGCAGAGGGGGGGTTAATGGCAGAGACCCAGTACTTC. Translating it yields CASSVAEGGLMAETQYF.